The next 18 T cell receptor beta chains were all read from a single sample in a study of blood T cell repertoires in COVID-19. Using immunoSEQ multiplex PCR, the repertoire was profiled, and TCRdb retains in-frame clones only, with some absent. The sample holds some 180,000 clones; more than 75% are singletons and the top ten take approximately 5.6%. Sequencing input: peripheral blood. The source is a middle-aged man with active or convalescent COVID-19.

The chain is built from TRBV3-1 (or the pseudogene TRBV3-2) and TRBJ1-2; D is unclear. V lost 1 base, J lost 9 bases, and 6 bases lay in between. Germline values: CDR1 LGHDT, CDR2 YNNKEL (reference sequence). CDR3 length: 11 residues. The CDR3 region has the DNA TGTGCCAGCAGCCAAGGGCCCAGCTACACCTTC. Encoded protein: CASSQGPSYTF.

The V call is TRBV18, the J call TRBJ2-7, with D tentatively TRBD1 (6 bases). This CDR3 contains 14 residues. Deletions cut 2 bases from V and 1 base from J, with 9 bases between. Looked up from germline, CDR1 is KGHSH and CDR2 is LQKENI. In DNA, the CDR3 is TGTGCCAGCTCACCAAGAGGACAGTCCTACGAGCAGTACTTC. It codes for CASSPRGQSYEQYF. Full variable domain (outside the CDR3, taken from reference TRBV18 and TRBJ2-7): NAGVMQNPRHLVRRRGQEARLRCSPMKGHSHVYWYRQLPEEGLKFMVYLQKENIIDESGMPKERFSAEFPKEGPSILRIQQVVRGDSAAYFCASSPRGQSYEQYFGPGTRLTVT.

V and J are TRBV7-2 and TRBJ2-1; 11 nucleotides align to TRBD1. CDR1 and CDR2 from the germline V gene are SGHTA and FQGNSA. CDR3 length: 14 residues. J was trimmed by 8 bases and V by 6 bases; bases with no gene match: 6. DNA for the CDR3: TGTGCCAGCAGACGGACAGGGGGCATGGATGAGCAGTTCTTC. Its protein product is CASRRTGGMDEQFF.

A note on this clone: A read error may account for a junction end that differs from germline. The gene calls are TRBV5-4 and TRBJ1-2, with D possibly matching TRBD1 (5 bases). The CDR3 is 11 residues long. CDR1 is SGHNT, CDR2 YYREEE, per germline (reference sequence). In DNA, the CDR3 is TGTGCCAGCGGGACTCCGCAGGGCAACCTCTTC. Encoded protein: CASGTPQGNLF. The full variable domain, in which reference TRBV5-4 and TRBJ1-2 provide the parts outside the CDR3, is ETGVTQSPTHLIKTRGQQVTLRCSSQSGHNTVSWYQQALGQGPQFIFQYYREEENGRGNFPPRFSGLQFPNYSSELNVNALELDDSALYLCASGTPQGNLFGSGTRLTVV.

This clone was seen only a few times. This chain connects TRBV5-6 to TRBJ1-5, with D possibly TRBD1 on 5 matching bases. Germline loops: CDR1 SGHDT, CDR2 YYEEEE. The CDR3 contains 17 residues. The V and J ends lost 0 bases and 2 bases respectively, with 15 bases between them. The CDR3: CASSLAGRASGNQPQHF. The CDR3 DNA reads TGTGCCAGCAGCTTGGCCGGCAGGGCGTCGGGCAATCAGCCCCAGCATTTT.

The rearrangement uses TRBV30 and TRBJ2-7, with D possibly TRBD1 on 5 matching bases. This CDR3 region has 14 residues. With 2 bases removed from V and 0 bases from J, the gap between germline ends came to 11 bases. CDR1 is GTSNPN and CDR2 is SVGIG in the germline V gene (reference sequence). The chain's CDR3 is CAWSQGTLSYEQYF. DNA of the CDR3: TGTGCCTGGAGTCAGGGTACCCTCTCCTACGAGCAGTACTTC. The full variable domain, rest sourced from reference TRBV30 and TRBJ2-7, is SQTIHQWPATLVQPVGSPLSLECTVEGTSNPNLYWYRQAAGRGLQLLFYSVGIGQISSEVPQNLSASRPQDRQFILSSKKLLLSDSGFYLCAWSQGTLSYEQYFGPGTRLTVT.

This chain joins TRBV27 and TRBJ2-3, with 7 bases lining up with TRBD1. From germline, CDR1 is MNHEY and CDR2 SMNVEV (reference sequence). This CDR3 spans 16 amino acids. The junction had 14 bases not matched to a gene; V was cut back by 5 bases and J by 6 bases. The CDR3 here is CASSKALGTAGDTQYF. CDR3 sequence (DNA): TGTGCCAGCAGTAAAGCCCTGGGGACAGCAGGGGATACGCAGTATTTT.

The V gene is TRBV10-3, the J gene TRBJ2-7; tentatively, D is TRBD2 (5 bases). Germline CDR1 and CDR2: ENHRY and SYGVKD. The CDR3 totals 14 residues. With 3 bases removed from V and 2 bases from J, the gap between germline ends came to 11 bases. The CDR3 here is CAISDDRGTYEQYF. CDR3 DNA sequence: TGTGCCATCAGTGATGATCGGGGTACCTACGAGCAGTACTTC.

The CDR3 DNA sequence: TGTGCCAGCAGTTTAGCAGGGGCGGGCAATCAGCCCCAGCATTTT. Amino acid sequence: CASSLAGAGNQPQHF. V usage is TRBV28 and J usage is TRBJ1-5; D possibly corresponds to TRBD1 (6 bases). Deletions cut 2 bases from V and 2 bases from J, with 10 bases between. The CDR3 covers 15 residues. Germline loops: CDR1 MDHEN, CDR2 SYDVKM.

The chain links TRBV5-6 to TRBJ2-3, with 8 bases aligning to TRBD1. CDR3 length equals 16 residues. Germline V gene sequence: CDR1 SGHDT, CDR2 YYEEEE. The trim removed 0 bases at V and 2 bases at J, leaving 5 bases unmatched. The CDR3 sequence is CASSLEEGQDTDTQYF. The CDR3 DNA is TGTGCCAGCAGCTTGGAGGAGGGACAGGACACAGATACGCAGTATTTT.

The chain carries TRBV5-4 and TRBJ1-6; no clear D gene. Germline-derived CDR1 and CDR2 are SGHNT and YYREEE (reference sequence). The V end lost 0 bases, the J end lost 6 bases, and 13 bases lay between the germline ends. The CDR3 has 16 amino acids. As DNA, the CDR3 is TGTGCCAGCAGCTTGGCCATGAGAGGGTTTAATTCACCCCTCCACTTT. Its protein is CASSLAMRGFNSPLHF.

The chain recombines TRBV5-6 with TRBJ1-2; D remains unclear. Germline CDR1 reads SGHDT; CDR2 reads YYEEEE. V lost 4 bases and J 7 bases, leaving 17 bases between the germline ends. The CDR3 is made up of 14 amino acids. CDR3 sequence reads: CASSEELGLFGYTF. The CDR3 bases are TGTGCCAGCAGCGAGGAGCTGGGTTTGTTTGGCTACACCTTC.

J is TRBJ2-1 and V is TRBV4-2, with D uncertain. Germline values: CDR1 LGHNA, CDR2 YNFKEQ. This CDR3 is built from 13 residues. Deletions cut 0 bases from V and 7 bases from J, with 7 bases between. The CDR3 nucleotides are TGTGCCAGCAGCCAAGAGTTCGGGAATGAGCAGTTCTTC. Protein: CASSQEFGNEQFF.

J is TRBJ2-2 and V is TRBV19; 8 bases map to TRBD1. From germline, CDR1 is LNHDA and CDR2 SQIVND (reference sequence). J lost 1 base, V lost 5 bases, and 6 bases had no gene match. The CDR3 totals 16 residues. CDR3 DNA: TGTGCCAGTAGTCGATCCGGGACAGGGAACACCGGGGAGCTGTTTTTT. It yields the protein CASSRSGTGNTGELFF.

The chain employs TRBV12-3 or TRBV12-4 and TRBJ1-1, with D possibly being TRBD1 (5 bases). Trimming pared 3 bases from V and 6 bases from J, leaving 11 bases between. The CDR3 is 13 residues long. The CDR3 protein is CASSLTAGPEAFF. The DNA of the CDR3 is TGTGCCAGCAGTTTGACAGCAGGGCCTGAAGCTTTCTTT.

This chain uses TRBV6-6 with TRBJ1-2, with 7 bases aligning to TRBD1. V shed 2 bases and J 10 bases; nucleotides not matched to a gene: 10. Per the germline V gene, CDR1 is MNHNY and CDR2 is SVGAGI (reference sequence). The CDR3 runs to 14 residues. CDR3 in DNA: TGTGCCAGCAGTTACGCTCGGGACAGATCATACTACACCTTC. It codes for CASSYARDRSYYTF.

The J gene is TRBJ2-1, the V gene TRBV5-1; 7 bases are shared with TRBD1. J lost 4 bases, V lost 4 bases, and 5 bases had no gene match. Germline CDR1 reads SGHRS; CDR2 reads YFSETQ. This CDR3 contains 14 residues. In DNA, the CDR3 is TGCGCCAGCAGCGGTGGACAGGAATACAATGAGCAGTTCTTC. It specifies CASSGGQEYNEQFF.

V is TRBV11-2 and J is TRBJ1-3, with a weak D call TRBD1 (5 bases). Germline loops: CDR1 SGHAT, CDR2 FQNNGV. The CDR3 consists of 17 residues. The V gene lost 5 bases and the J gene lost 0 bases, with 17 bases spanning the gap. CDR3 loop: CASSPSSRTNSGNTIYF. DNA for the CDR3: TGTGCCAGCAGCCCGTCCTCGAGGACAAACTCTGGAAACACCATATATTTT.